The 11 T cell receptor beta chains below all came from one sample that was sequenced in a study of CD8 T cells in Susac syndrome. A quantity of about 0.45 to 1 ug RNA underwent reverse transcription using random hexamers. One entry per CDR3 protein results from TCRdb running MiXCR on the immunoSEQ multiplex PCR reads. The sample lists about 300,000 distinct CDR3 sequences, approximately 85% occurring once. The material sequenced was CD8+ T cells from PBMCs. The receptor set was obtained from a human donor with multiple sclerosis.

The V gene is TRBV24-1, the J gene TRBJ2-1, with D perhaps matching TRBD2 (6 bases). The CDR3 spans 16 residues. V was trimmed by 5 bases and J by 0 bases, leaving 13 bases between them. Germline CDR1 reads KGHDR; CDR2 reads SFDVKD. The CDR3: CATSVLTGSSYNEQFF. As DNA, the CDR3 is TGTGCCACCAGTGTCCTTACCGGGAGCTCCTACAATGAGCAGTTCTTC.

The chain carries TRBV28 and TRBJ2-3; D call uncertain. The CDR3 consists of 14 residues. CDR1 MDHEN and CDR2 SYDVKM come from the germline V gene. Deletions cut 1 base from V and 2 bases from J, with 7 bases between. Written as DNA, the CDR3 is TGTGCCAGCAGTTTATCCGGGCTCACAGATACGCAGTATTTT. Protein: CASSLSGLTDTQYF.

The genes are TRBV7-9 and TRBJ1-1; D gene unclear. The CDR3 runs to 14 residues. Germline V lookup: CDR1 SEHNR, CDR2 FQNEAQ (reference sequence). V was pared by 8 bases and J by 4 bases, with 17 bases between. CDR3 sequence reads: CASHEIGWGTEAFF. The CDR3 DNA sequence: TGTGCCAGCCATGAGATCGGGTGGGGCACTGAAGCTTTCTTT. Complete variable domain (other parts from reference TRBV7-9 and TRBJ1-1): DTGVSQNPRHKITKRGQNVTFRCDPISEHNRLYWYRQTLGQGPEFLTYFQNEAQLEKSRLLSDRFSAERPKGSFSTLEIQRTEQGDSAMYLCASHEIGWGTEAFFGQGTRLTVV.

CDR3 sequence reads: CASSPGQGAKGANVLTF. The DNA of the CDR3 is TGTGCCAGCTCCCCGGGACAGGGGGCGAAAGGGGCCAACGTCCTGACTTTC. The J gene is TRBJ2-6, the V gene TRBV12-3 or TRBV12-4, with TRBD1 matching over 12 bases. There are 17 residues in the CDR3. With 8 bases clipped from V and 4 bases from J, the junction kept 9 bases outside the gene matches.

The chain recombines TRBV6-2 or TRBV6-3 with TRBJ2-1; 10 bases are shared with TRBD2. Germline CDR1 MNHEY, CDR2 SVGEGT. V shed 2 bases and J 8 bases; nucleotides not matched to a gene: 6. This CDR3 has 15 residues. The CDR3 sequence is CASSYPAGGPYEQFF. In DNA, the CDR3 is TGTGCCAGCAGTTACCCAGCGGGAGGGCCATATGAGCAGTTCTTC.

The chain links TRBV19 to TRBJ2-1; D call uncertain. V gave up 8 bases and J gave up 8 bases, with 10 bases separating them. The CDR3 runs to 11 residues. Germline CDR1 is LNHDA and CDR2 is SQIVND (reference sequence). The CDR3 sequence: CASRLGDEQFF. CDR3 sequence (DNA): TGTGCCAGTCGCCTTGGGGATGAGCAGTTCTTC.

The chain recombines TRBV15 with TRBJ2-7, with TRBD1 identical over 7 bases. The CDR3 has 14 amino acids. The V segment lost 3 bases and the J segment 1 base; nucleotides outside the gene matches: 3. CDR1 is LNHNV and CDR2 is YYDKDF in the germline V gene (reference sequence). The CDR3 bases are TGTGCCACCAGCAGGGGGACAGATTCCTACGAGCAGTACTTC. Its translation: CATSRGTDSYEQYF.

The rearrangement links TRBV28 to TRBJ2-7; 11 bases fit TRBD1. This CDR3 has 14 residues. J lost 6 bases, V lost 5 bases, and 6 bases had no gene match. The V gene's germline CDR1 is MDHEN and CDR2 SYDVKM. The CDR3 loop reads CASSPGTGGIEQYF. CDR3 nucleotide sequence: TGTGCCAGCAGTCCCGGGACAGGGGGGATCGAGCAGTACTTC.

This chain connects TRBV10-2 to TRBJ2-5, with D tentatively TRBD1 (5 bases). From germline, CDR1 is WSHSY and CDR2 SAAADI. The V end was cut by 6 bases, the J end by 5 bases, with 13 bases between. The CDR3 spans 13 residues. The chain's CDR3 is CASSLDSWETQYF. The CDR3 DNA is TGCGCCAGCAGCCTAGACAGTTGGGAGACCCAGTACTTC.

This clonotype occurred a few times. V usage is TRBV24-1 and J usage is TRBJ2-7; D is undetermined. CDR3 size: 13 residues. Per germline, CDR1 KGHDR and CDR2 SFDVKD. V was clipped by 4 bases and J by 0 bases, with 6 bases between them. In DNA form, the CDR3 reads TGTGCCACCAGTGACCCGGACTCCTACGAGCAGTACTTC. Protein sequence: CATSDPDSYEQYF.

This clonotype was counted only a few times. Written as DNA, the CDR3 is TGTGCCAGCAGCCCACACCCTCCGGGACTAGCGGTTTTCGAGGTTCAGTACTTC. This gives the protein CASSPHPPGLAVFEVQYF. The gene calls are TRBV7-9 and TRBJ2-4, with 11 positions matching TRBD2. Germline CDR1 reads SEHNR; CDR2 reads FQNEAQ (reference sequence). V lost 5 bases and J lost 11; bases outside the gene matches: 20. The CDR3 spans 18 residues.